This is a list of T cell receptor beta chains from one sample in a study of beta chain features in type 1 diabetes. Profiling relied on immunoSEQ multiplex PCR, and the TCRdb table lists in-frame clones only, not all of them. The sample lists roughly 700,000 clones; around an eighth were seen once. Sequencing used naive CD4+ T cells from blood. Every receptor here comes from a young man with type 1 diabetes. Each CDR3 is given with its conserved first and last residue. Fields, in order: V gene, D gene, J gene, CDR3 length, clone size, CDR3 DNA, CDR3 protein. D genes are given only for firm matches. Clone size appears in some rows only: once, few, many, or a class for an expanded clone.

TRBV18	.	TRBJ1-1	13	few	TGTGCCAGCTCACCAGGGGCAGAGGGACATGCTTTCTTT	CASSPGAEGHAFF
TRBV30	.	TRBJ2-7	12	few	TGTGCCTGGAGTGTCCCCCCATACGAGCAGTACTTC	CAWSVPPYEQYF
TRBV25-1	.	TRBJ1-5	14	.	TGTGCCAGCAGTGAATCCGGTTACAATCAGCCCCAGCATTTT	CASSESGYNQPQHF
TRBV9	TRBD1	TRBJ1-6	17	few	TGTGCCAGCTCCGGGACAGGGGGACCTGTTAATAATTCACCCCTCCACTTT	CASSGTGGPVNNSPLHF
TRBV4-2	TRBD1	TRBJ2-6	15	few	TGTGCCAGCACCCTAGGGGGCTCCGGGGCCAACGTCCTGACTTTC	CASTLGGSGANVLTF
TRBV30	TRBD2	TRBJ2-2	18	few	TGTGCCTGGAGTGGCCCTCTGATAGCGGGGGGTAACACCGGGGAGCTGTTTTTT	CAWSGPLIAGGNTGELFF
TRBV29-1	.	TRBJ1-3	15	few	TGCAGCGTTGAGGTTTGGGGGTTTACTGGAAACACCATATATTTT	CSVEVWGFTGNTIYF
TRBV30	TRBD1	TRBJ2-7	15	.	TGTGCCTGGAGTGCGGGACAGGGGAACTCCTACGAGCAGTACTTC	CAWSAGQGNSYEQYF
TRBV6-6	.	TRBJ1-1	11	few	TGTGCCAGCGGCAGGAACACTGAAGCTTTCTTT	CASGRNTEAFF
TRBV5-4	.	TRBJ2-1	16	few	TGTGCCAGCAGCTTGGATGCAGGGGCATCCTACAATGAGCAGTTCTTC	CASSLDAGASYNEQFF
TRBV9	TRBD1	TRBJ2-1	16	.	TGTGCCAGCAGCGTAAAGGGGGCGGCATCCTACAATGAGCAGTTCTTC	CASSVKGAASYNEQFF
TRBV4-2	.	TRBJ2-7	15	.	TGTGCCAGCAGCCAAGGGGTGGTGAGCTCCTACGAGCAGTACTTC	CASSQGVVSSYEQYF
TRBV7-2	.	TRBJ2-7	14	.	TGTGCCAGCAGCCCTGTGACAGGCGCCTACGAGCAGTACTTC	CASSPVTGAYEQYF
TRBV6-5	.	TRBJ1-1	13	few	TGTGCCAGCAGCCGCCCCTTGAACACTGAAGCTTTCTTT	CASSRPLNTEAFF
TRBV30	TRBD2	TRBJ2-3	16	.	TGTGCCTGGAGTACGGGGACTAGCGGGGGTAGAGATACGCAGTATTTT	CAWSTGTSGGRDTQYF
TRBV27	.	TRBJ1-2	13	few	TGTGCCAGCTCACCGTGGGGGGACTATGGCTACACCTTC	CASSPWGDYGYTF